Each of the 29 T cell receptor beta chains below was sequenced from the same sample in a study of radiotherapy plus CTLA-4 blockade in lung cancer. TCRdb's copy holds only in-frame clones and misses some; the assay was immunoSEQ multiplex PCR. Here the sample spans 25,000 to 30,000 clones, 60% to 85% being singletons. Sequenced here: peripheral blood, sampled from a patient treated with radiotherapy plus ipilimumab. Receptors originate from a human donor with non-small cell lung cancer that progressed on radiotherapy plus ipilimumab.

The gene calls are TRBV5-1 and TRBJ1-4; TRBD1 agrees at 9 bases. V dropped 2 bases and J dropped 3; count of bases not matched to a gene: 8. From germline, CDR1 is SGHRS and CDR2 YFSETQ. The CDR3 totals 17 residues. The CDR3 bases are TGCGCCAGCAGCTTCCAAGCCCGACAGGGGGCTAATGAAAAACTGTTTTTT. It is translated as CASSFQARQGANEKLFF.

The genes are TRBV5-6 and TRBJ2-7, with D uncertain. Germline V gene data show CDR1 as SGHDT and CDR2 as YYEEEE. V was shortened by 4 bases and J by 2 bases, with 13 bases between the two germline ends. The CDR3 runs 14 residues. The CDR3 protein is CASSAGSSPYEQYF. For the CDR3, the DNA is TGTGCCAGCAGCGCCGGGTCCTCTCCCTACGAGCAGTACTTC.

The chain carries TRBV11-2 and TRBJ2-1, with 9 bases that match TRBD2. V was clipped by 3 bases and J by 7 bases; unmatched bases: 7. CDR3 length: 15 amino acids. Germline V lookup: CDR1 SGHAT, CDR2 FQNNGV. In DNA, the CDR3 is TGTGCCAGCAGCTTCGGGACTAGCCTCCAAAATGAGCAGTTCTTC. Translation gives CASSFGTSLQNEQFF.

The chain links TRBV7-2 to TRBJ2-7; D is undetermined. The CDR3 sequence is 13 residues long. Germline lookup yields CDR1 SGHTA and CDR2 FQGNSA. The germline V and J ends were trimmed by 3 bases and 3 bases, with 9 bases remaining between them. The CDR3 DNA reads as TGTGCCAGCAGCTTCGGCAGAGACTACGAGCAGTACTTC. Protein sequence: CASSFGRDYEQYF.

The chain is built from TRBV13 and TRBJ1-2; 7 nucleotides agree with TRBD1. CDR3 length equals 13 residues. J was trimmed by 3 bases and V by 6 bases; bases with no gene match: 4. Germline V CDR1 and CDR2: PRHDT, FYEKMQ (reference sequence). Written as DNA, the CDR3 is TGTGCCAGCAGGTTCAGGGGGGACTATGGCTACACCTTC. Residues: CASRFRGDYGYTF. Full variable domain (remainder filled in from reference TRBV13 and TRBJ1-2): AAGVIQSPRHLIKEKRETATLKCYPIPRHDTVYWYQQGPGQDPQFLISFYEKMQSDKGSIPDRFSAQQFSDYHSELNMSSLELGDSALYFCASRFRGDYGYTFGSGTRLTVV.

The rearrangement uses TRBV5-1 and TRBJ2-3; TRBD1 matches at 10 bases. CDR3 size: 14 residues. Germline-derived CDR1 and CDR2 are SGHRS and YFSETQ. The J segment lost 4 bases and the V segment lost 4 bases, leaving 3 bases of the junction unmatched. The CDR3 bases are TGCGCCAGCAGCCGGGACAGGGGAGCAGATACGCAGTATTTT. This translates into CASSRDRGADTQYF. Looking up the rest from reference TRBV5-1 and TRBJ2-3 gives the full variable domain: KAGVTQTPRYLIKTRGQQVTLSCSPISGHRSVSWYQQTPGQGLQFLFEYFSETQRNKGNFPGRFSGRQFSNSRSEMNVSTLELGDSALYLCASSRDRGADTQYFGPGTRLTVL.

The count of this clone is one. The V call is TRBV9, the J call TRBJ2-7, with D possibly being TRBD1 (5 bases). The ends were cut back, 6 bases at V and 5 bases at J, with 6 bases in the middle. CDR1 is SGDLS, CDR2 YYNGEE, per germline. The CDR3 has 10 residues. CDR3 loop: CASTTDEQYF. CDR3 nucleotide sequence: TGTGCCAGCACGACAGACGAGCAGTACTTC.

V and J are TRBV28 and TRBJ1-4, with D unclear. Deletions cut 5 bases from V and 4 bases from J, with 11 bases between. CDR1 and CDR2 (germline): MDHEN, SYDVKM. The CDR3 is 14 residues long. The CDR3 sequence: CASSLWENNEKLFF. In DNA, the CDR3 is TGTGCCAGCAGTCTCTGGGAGAATAATGAAAAACTGTTTTTT.

This sequence joins TRBV19 and TRBJ1-5, with 9 bases matching TRBD1. Germline V gives CDR1 LNHDA, CDR2 SQIVND (reference sequence). The CDR3 consists of 16 residues. V was pared by 3 bases and J by 3 bases, with 6 bases of the junction left unmatched. CDR3 DNA: TGTGCCAGTAGTATTTACAGGGGGCGGGCCAATCAGCCCCAGCATTTT. Translation: CASSIYRGRANQPQHF. The variable domain in full, completed from reference TRBV19 and TRBJ1-5, reads DGGITQSPKYLFRKEGQNVTLSCEQNLNHDAMYWYRQDPGQGLRLIYYSQIVNDFQKGDIAEGYSVSREKKESFPLTVTSAQKNPTAFYLCASSIYRGRANQPQHFGDGTRLSIL.

This clone was recorded a few times. This chain joins TRBV28 and TRBJ1-4, with 8 bases matching TRBD1. CDR1 is MDHEN, CDR2 SYDVKM, per germline. The CDR3 runs to 13 residues. The J segment lost 7 bases and the V segment lost 7 bases, leaving 5 bases of the junction unmatched. The CDR3 nucleotides are TGTGCCAGCAAGGACAGGGTTTTTGAAAAACTGTTTTTT. Residues: CASKDRVFEKLFF.

The rearrangement joins TRBV6-5 to TRBJ2-3, with 10 bases fitting TRBD2. Germline lookup yields CDR1 MNHEY and CDR2 SVGAGI. The CDR3 totals 15 residues. Trimming at V came to 6 bases and at J to 2 bases, leaving 5 bases not matched to a gene. The CDR3 nucleotides are TGTGCCAGCAGCTCAACTAGCGGGAACACAGATACGCAGTATTTT. Its translation is CASSSTSGNTDTQYF.

The chain links TRBV9 to TRBJ2-4; D call uncertain. The ends were cut back, 4 bases at V and 5 bases at J, with 16 bases in the middle. This CDR3 comprises 15 residues. Germline CDR1 SGDLS, CDR2 YYNGEE. CDR3 sequence (DNA): TGTGCCAGCAGCCGGACGGTCGATTACGAAAACATTCAGTACTTC. Protein sequence: CASSRTVDYENIQYF. Based on the CDR3 plus reference TRBV9 and TRBJ2-4, the full variable domain is DSGVTQTPKHLITATGQRVTLRCSPRSGDLSVYWYQQSLDQGLQFLIQYYNGEERAKGNILERFSAQQFPDLHSELNLSSLELGDSALYFCASSRTVDYENIQYFGAGTRLSVL.

The chain employs TRBV6-5 and TRBJ1-5; weak D call: TRBD1 (5 bases). Trimming removed 4 bases at V and 8 bases at J, with 9 bases between. CDR3 length: 12 amino acids. Germline V gene sequence: CDR1 MNHEY, CDR2 SVGAGI. The CDR3 reads CASSLRGEPQHF. CDR3 coding DNA: TGTGCCAGCAGTTTAAGGGGTGAGCCCCAGCATTTT.

The J gene is TRBJ1-1, the V gene TRBV9; no reliable D call. CDR1 SGDLS and CDR2 YYNGEE come from the germline V gene. Trimming removed 7 bases at V and 0 bases at J, with 13 bases between. This CDR3 contains 14 residues. The CDR3 reads CASGAEAMNTEAFF. The CDR3, as DNA: TGTGCCAGCGGCGCGGAAGCGATGAACACTGAAGCTTTCTTT.

This chain connects TRBV19 to TRBJ1-5, with a weak D call TRBD1 (6 bases). Germline CDR1 is LNHDA and CDR2 is SQIVND (reference sequence). The CDR3 is 16 residues long. The ends were cut back, 3 bases at V and 6 bases at J, with 18 bases in the middle. The CDR3 sequence: CASSIWGPGRGQPQHF. The CDR3 DNA sequence: TGTGCCAGTAGTATCTGGGGGCCAGGGAGGGGTCAGCCCCAGCATTTT.

The V and J genes are TRBV7-9 and TRBJ2-3; no reliable D call. The CDR3 length is 16 residues. Germline CDR1 and CDR2: SEHNR and FQNEAQ (reference sequence). V lost 5 bases and J 6 bases, leaving 21 bases between the germline ends. The CDR3 DNA reads as TGTGCCAGCAGCCCCCCTTCTGGCCCCCAAGTGGATACGCAGTATTTT. The encoded protein is CASSPPSGPQVDTQYF.

This clone was found a few times. This rearrangement joins TRBV4-3 to TRBJ2-1; TRBD2 aligns across 8 bases. Germline CDR1 reads LGHNA; CDR2 reads YSLEER. V trimming: 4 bases; J trimming: 7 bases; junction bases outside the gene matches: 12. The CDR3 runs to 16 residues. The chain's CDR3 is CASSREAGALWNEQFF. The CDR3 bases are TGCGCCAGCAGCCGCGAAGCGGGGGCCTTGTGGAATGAGCAGTTCTTC.

This clone was seen a few times. The same CDR3 is also encoded by other DNA sequences in this sample. The CDR3 region has the DNA TGTGCCAGCAGGCTTTCGACCGGGGAGCTGTTTTTT. Residues: CASRLSTGELFF. This chain uses TRBV28 with TRBJ2-2; D gene uncertain. V shed 6 bases and J shed 5 bases, with 7 bases lying between them. CDR1 is MDHEN and CDR2 is SYDVKM in the germline V gene. The CDR3 has 12 amino acids.

The CDR3 sequence is CASTVLGVTGELFF. In nucleotides, the CDR3 is TGTGCCAGCACAGTTTTAGGGGTCACCGGGGAGCTGTTTTTT. The chain has TRBV6-1 and TRBJ2-2, with a weak D call TRBD1 (5 bases). The CDR3 loop spans 14 amino acids. The V and J ends lost 7 bases and 4 bases respectively, with 13 bases between them. CDR1 and CDR2 from the germline V gene are MNHNS and SASEGT.

This clone turned up a few times. The chain is built from TRBV5-5 and TRBJ2-7; D may be TRBD1 (5 bases). V lost 2 bases and J lost 3, with 12 bases in between. Germline lookup yields CDR1 SGHKS and CDR2 YYEKEE (reference sequence). This CDR3 contains 14 residues. This CDR3 reads CASSFADSRYEQYF. CDR3 DNA: TGTGCCAGCAGCTTCGCCGACAGCCGCTACGAGCAGTACTTC.

The CDR3 region has the DNA TGCGCCAGCAGCCGGGGGGGCACAGATACGCAGTATTTT. Protein: CASSRGGTDTQYF. The chain combines TRBV4-3 with TRBJ2-3, with D possibly matching TRBD2 (6 bases). CDR1 is LGHNA and CDR2 is YSLEER in the germline V gene. V lost 4 bases, J lost 1 base, and 6 bases lay in between. The CDR3 extends over 13 amino acids.

This chain uses TRBV7-9 with TRBJ2-3; D is ambiguous. The V and J ends lost 2 bases and 6 bases respectively, with 6 bases between them. Germline CDR1 reads SEHNR; CDR2 reads FQNEAQ (reference sequence). This CDR3 contains 12 residues. The CDR3 spells CASSLYPDTQYF. As DNA, the CDR3 is TGTGCCAGCAGCTTATATCCGGATACGCAGTATTTT.

The chain uses TRBV7-6 and TRBJ2-3; 8 nucleotides align to TRBD2. The ends lost 2 bases at V and 6 bases at J; junction bases unmatched: 4. Germline lookup yields CDR1 SGHVS and CDR2 FNYEAQ. The CDR3 covers 14 residues. The CDR3 is CASSLTSGRDTQYF. CDR3 sequence (DNA): TGTGCCAGCAGCTTAACTAGCGGCCGGGATACGCAGTATTTT.

CDR3 sequence: CASSPATGHLNYGYTF. In nucleotides, the CDR3 is TGTGCCAGCAGCCCGGCTACGGGACACCTTAACTATGGCTACACCTTC. This rearrangement joins TRBV4-2 to TRBJ1-2, with a possible D match to TRBD1 (6 bases). Germline values: CDR1 LGHNA, CDR2 YNFKEQ. V was shortened by 4 bases and J by 1 base, with 16 bases between the two germline ends. This CDR3 has 16 amino acids.

The chain couples TRBV28 to TRBJ1-1; D is undetermined. The CDR3 spans 13 residues. CDR1 is MDHEN and CDR2 is SYDVKM in the germline V gene. Trimming cost V 3 bases and J 5 bases, with 10 bases left between them. The CDR3 reads CASSFTLGTEAFF. CDR3 nucleotide sequence: TGTGCCAGCAGTTTCACTTTGGGGACTGAAGCTTTCTTT.

DNA of the CDR3: TGCAGCGTTGAACAATACGGACCTGAGGGGGAAAAACTGTTTTTT. Its translation is CSVEQYGPEGEKLFF. The chain employs TRBV29-1 and TRBJ1-4, with D possibly TRBD1 on 5 matching bases. The germline V gene encodes CDR1 SQVTM and CDR2 ANQGSEA. The V and J ends lost 2 bases and 8 bases respectively, with 18 bases between them. This CDR3 is 15 amino acids long. Full variable domain (outside the CDR3, taken from reference TRBV29-1 and TRBJ1-4): SAVISQKPSRDICQRGTSLTIQCQVDSQVTMMFWYRQQPGQSLTLIATANQGSEATYESGFVIDKFPISRPNLTFSTLTVSNMSPEDSSIYLCSVEQYGPEGEKLFFGSGTQLSVL.

This clone was seen a handful of times. V and J are TRBV7-2 and TRBJ2-1; D may be TRBD2 (6 bases). Per the germline V gene, CDR1 is SGHTA and CDR2 is FQGNSA. The V end lost 5 bases, the J end lost 0 bases, and 14 bases lay between the germline ends. CDR3 length: 16 residues. Here the CDR3 DNA reads TGTGCCAGCAGCCCCGTTCGGGGGAGCTCCTACAATGAGCAGTTCTTC. This sequence encodes CASSPVRGSSYNEQFF.

The chain combines TRBV10-3 with TRBJ1-2; D is unclear. The CDR3 is 14 residues long. Trimming left V 3 bases short and J 2 bases short, with 10 bases between. CDR1 and CDR2 from the germline V gene are ENHRY and SYGVKD. CDR3 loop: CAISDFKDNYGYTF. In DNA, the CDR3 is TGTGCCATCAGTGATTTTAAGGACAACTATGGCTACACCTTC.

V usage is TRBV30 and J usage is TRBJ2-5, with D perhaps matching TRBD1 or TRBD2 (5 bases each). The germline V and J ends were trimmed by 5 bases and 4 bases, with 20 bases remaining between them. This CDR3 has 15 residues. Per germline, CDR1 GTSNPN and CDR2 SVGIG (reference sequence). CDR3 coding DNA: TGTGCCTGGGGGGCAGGGAGACATTCTGGAGAGACCCAGTACTTC. This sequence encodes CAWGAGRHSGETQYF.